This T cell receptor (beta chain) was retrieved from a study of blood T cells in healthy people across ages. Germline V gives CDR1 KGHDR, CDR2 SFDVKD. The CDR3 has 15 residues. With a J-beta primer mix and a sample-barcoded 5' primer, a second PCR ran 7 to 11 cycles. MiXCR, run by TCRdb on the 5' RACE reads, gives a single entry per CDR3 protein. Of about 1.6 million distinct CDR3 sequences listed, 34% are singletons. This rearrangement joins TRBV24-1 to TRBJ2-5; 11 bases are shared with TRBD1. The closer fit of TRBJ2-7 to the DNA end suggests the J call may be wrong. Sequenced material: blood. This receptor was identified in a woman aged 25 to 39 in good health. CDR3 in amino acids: CATSDPGQGAHEQYF. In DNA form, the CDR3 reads TGTGCCACCAGTGACCCCGGACAGGGGGCTCACGAGCAGTACTTC.